This T cell receptor (beta chain) was sequenced during a study of cytotoxic CD8 clonotypes in ibrutinib-treated CLL. The CDR3 runs 12 residues. Deletions cut 5 bases from V and 3 bases from J, with 4 bases between. Germline V gene sequence: CDR1 SGHNT, CDR2 YENEEA. Details on this clone: Other DNA sequences in the same sample also yield this CDR3.

Sequencing used immunoSEQ multiplex PCR; TCRdb keeps in-frame clones, though not all of them. The sample holds fewer than 40,000 clones; about 65% are singletons and the top ten take approximately 7.7%. The chain combines TRBV11-3 with TRBJ2-2; D not resolved. This sequence originates from a human donor with chronic lymphocytic leukemia. This sample comprised PBMCs, obtained at disease progression, from a patient treated with ibrutinib. The CDR3 reads CASSRDTGELFF. CDR3 DNA sequence: TGTGCCAGCAGCCGAGACACCGGGGAGCTGTTTTTT.